Below, one T cell receptor beta chain is given with its context. As yet, its antigen is unknown. Per germline, CDR1 MNHNS and CDR2 SASEGT. CDR3 size: 15 residues. J gave up 4 bases and V 4 bases, and 9 bases lay outside the gene matches. This record belongs to a study of cytomegalovirus exposure and HLA in healthy donors. Study-level results: Likely technical artifact: a cluster of highly shared sequence variants. The study flagged approximately 180 TCR beta chains as cytomegalovirus-associated. TCR beta sequences numbering under 20,000 were associated with HLA alleles at 0.05 false discovery rate in a later analysis.

60 Vbeta and 13 Jbeta primers were used in PCR. The protocol was immunoSEQ multiplex PCR, while the TCRdb copy is restricted to in-frame clones and leaves out a portion. The table includes 150,000 to 250,000 clones, 82% detected once. Each donor's status was that of a healthy bone marrow donor. The chain employs TRBV6-1 and TRBJ2-7; TRBD2 agrees at 8 bases. This receptor was obtained from a woman in her forties or fifties in good health and CMV-seropositive. The source material was PBMCs. For the CDR3, the DNA is TGTGCCAGCAGTGGCGGGGGGAACATCAGGTACGAGCAGTACTTC. Translated, it gives CASSGGGNIRYEQYF.